This T cell receptor beta chain came from a study of sequential checkpoint blockade in melanoma. Assay: immunoSEQ multiplex PCR; the TCRdb copy retains only in-frame clones and omits some. Of thousands of clones listed, roughly 57% are singletons. The table lists this clone with a few counts. This CDR3 has 15 amino acids. The germline gives CDR1 SGHRS, CDR2 YFSETQ. Treatment reported: randomized to nivolumab then ipilimumab (arm A) or the reverse (arm B). The chain links TRBV5-1 to TRBJ2-7; D gene ambiguous. The source was CD8+ T cells sorted from blood (inferred from file names), collected from a patient given nivolumab and ipilimumab in sequence. The TCR comes from a human patient with melanoma. Some clones in this sample may be carry-over from other donors' samples. The DNA of the CDR3 is TGCTCCATCAGCTTTAGCTTGGCTTATTCCTACGAGCAGTACTTC. Translated: CSISFSLAYSYEQYF.